This record covers a single TCR beta chain. What it binds is not known. CDR1 is SEHNR, CDR2 FQNEAQ, per germline (reference sequence). V was trimmed by 5 bases and J by 4 bases, leaving 9 bases between them. The CDR3 totals 13 residues. The data originate from a study of tumor-infiltrating lymphocytes in localized non-small cell lung cancer. Study overall: The cohort mixed smokers and never-smokers, several histologies, and some post-neoadjuvant-chemotherapy samples.

Repertoires were generated with immunoSEQ multiplex PCR, while TCRdb's copy carries only in-frame clones and drops some. Of about 23,000 clones listed, 55% to 75% were seen once; the top ten hold under 15%. General observations from the study: Higher tumor T cell infiltration than in uninvolved lung was supported by TCRbeta sequencing. No T-cell fraction difference was seen between IM1 and IM2 tumors. Only some patients had TCR sequencing, depending on available tissue.

The clonotype originates from a human donor with non-small cell lung cancer. V usage is TRBV7-9 and J usage is TRBJ2-1; D is unclear. Sequenced input: lung tumor tissue. CDR3 bases: TGTGCCAGCAGCCCCTCCGAATACAATGAGCAGTTCTTC. Protein: CASSPSEYNEQFF.